Here is one T cell receptor beta chain with its context. The CDR3 contains 13 residues. The V gene's germline CDR1 is SGHDT and CDR2 YYEEEE. Trimming pared 0 bases from V and 2 bases from J, leaving 6 bases between. Using immunoSEQ multiplex PCR, the repertoire was profiled, and TCRdb retains in-frame clones only, with some absent. The table has about 220,000 clones, 90% to 95% seen once. These data come from a study of cytomegalovirus exposure and HLA in healthy donors. Material: PBMCs. This chain connects TRBV5-6 to TRBJ2-7; D gene uncertain. This receptor was obtained from a woman aged 18-29 years in good health and CMV-seronegative. Here the CDR3 DNA reads TGTGCCAGCAGCTTGGTACAGCCCTACGAGCAGTACTTC. Translating it yields CASSLVQPYEQYF.